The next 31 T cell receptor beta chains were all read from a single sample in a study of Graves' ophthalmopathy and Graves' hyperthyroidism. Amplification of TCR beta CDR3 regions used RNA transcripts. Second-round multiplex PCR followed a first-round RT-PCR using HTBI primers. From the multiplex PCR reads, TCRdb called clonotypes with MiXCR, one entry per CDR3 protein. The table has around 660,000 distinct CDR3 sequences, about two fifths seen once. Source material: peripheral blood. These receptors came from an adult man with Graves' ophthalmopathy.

CDR3 DNA sequence: TGCAGCAGGATGACAGGGATAAGTGAAAAACTGTTTTTT. This encodes CSRMTGISEKLFF. The chain links TRBV29-1 to TRBJ1-4, with 7 bases fitting TRBD1. The trim removed 8 bases at V and 7 bases at J, leaving 10 bases unmatched. Germline loops: CDR1 SQVTM, CDR2 ANQGSEA. This CDR3 comprises 13 residues.

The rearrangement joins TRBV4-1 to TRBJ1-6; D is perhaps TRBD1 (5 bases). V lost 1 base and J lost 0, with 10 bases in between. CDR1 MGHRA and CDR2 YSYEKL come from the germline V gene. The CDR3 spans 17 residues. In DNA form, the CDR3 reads TGCGCCAGCAGCCAAGCAGGGAAAGACTCCTATAATTCACCCCTCCACTTT. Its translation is CASSQAGKDSYNSPLHF.

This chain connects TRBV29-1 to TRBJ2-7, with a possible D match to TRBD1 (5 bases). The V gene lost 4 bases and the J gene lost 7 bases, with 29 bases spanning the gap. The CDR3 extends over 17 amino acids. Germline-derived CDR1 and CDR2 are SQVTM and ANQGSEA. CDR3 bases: TGCAGCGTTGGTAGCAGGTTCGGGCAGGGTCTGACCCAAGAGCAGTACTTC. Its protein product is CSVGSRFGQGLTQEQYF.

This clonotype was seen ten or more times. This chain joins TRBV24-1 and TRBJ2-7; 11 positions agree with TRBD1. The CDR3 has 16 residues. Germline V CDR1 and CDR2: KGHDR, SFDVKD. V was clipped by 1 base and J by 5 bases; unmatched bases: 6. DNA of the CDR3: TGTGCCACCAGTGATTTCGATAGGACAGGGGGCGACGAGCAGTACTTC. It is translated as CATSDFDRTGGDEQYF.

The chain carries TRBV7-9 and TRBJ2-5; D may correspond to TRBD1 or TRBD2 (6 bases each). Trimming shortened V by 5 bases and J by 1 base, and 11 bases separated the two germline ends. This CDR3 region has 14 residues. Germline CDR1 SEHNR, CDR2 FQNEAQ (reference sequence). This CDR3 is CASSHPGAQETQYF. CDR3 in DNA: TGTGCCAGCAGCCACCCGGGGGCCCAAGAGACCCAGTACTTC.

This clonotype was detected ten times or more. The CDR3 DNA sequence: TGTGCCAGCACCCCGACAGGGGGTCCCTCCTACGAGCAGTACTTC. Protein: CASTPTGGPSYEQYF. The chain combines TRBV2 with TRBJ2-7, with 9 bases fitting TRBD1. CDR1 and CDR2 from the germline V gene are SNHLY and FYNNEI. The CDR3 has 15 residues. The V segment lost 7 bases and the J segment 0 bases; nucleotides outside the gene matches: 7.

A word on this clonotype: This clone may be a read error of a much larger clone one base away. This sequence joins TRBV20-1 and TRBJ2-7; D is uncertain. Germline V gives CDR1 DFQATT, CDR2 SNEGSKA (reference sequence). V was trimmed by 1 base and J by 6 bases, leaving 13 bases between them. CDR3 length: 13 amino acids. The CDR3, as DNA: TGCAGTGCTAGAGGAGGCACCACGATCGAGCAGTACTTC. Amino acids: CSARGGTTIEQYF.

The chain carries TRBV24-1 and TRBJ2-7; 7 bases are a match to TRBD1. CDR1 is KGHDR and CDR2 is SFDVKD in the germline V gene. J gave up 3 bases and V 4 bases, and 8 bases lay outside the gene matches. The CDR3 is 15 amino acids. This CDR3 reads CATSENRGNIYEQYF. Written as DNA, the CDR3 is TGTGCCACCAGTGAGAACAGGGGTAATATCTACGAGCAGTACTTC.

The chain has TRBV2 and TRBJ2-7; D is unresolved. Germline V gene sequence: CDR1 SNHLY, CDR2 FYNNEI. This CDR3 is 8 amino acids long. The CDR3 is CASSQDTV. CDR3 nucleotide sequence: TGTGCCAGCAGCCAAGATACGGTA.

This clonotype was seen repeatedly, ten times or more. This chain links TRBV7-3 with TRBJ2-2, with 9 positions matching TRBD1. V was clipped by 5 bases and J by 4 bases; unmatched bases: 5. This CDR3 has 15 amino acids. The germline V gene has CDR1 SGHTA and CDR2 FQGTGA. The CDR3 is CASSVGTGSTGELFF. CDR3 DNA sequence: TGTGCCAGCAGCGTTGGGACAGGGAGCACCGGGGAGCTGTTTTTT.

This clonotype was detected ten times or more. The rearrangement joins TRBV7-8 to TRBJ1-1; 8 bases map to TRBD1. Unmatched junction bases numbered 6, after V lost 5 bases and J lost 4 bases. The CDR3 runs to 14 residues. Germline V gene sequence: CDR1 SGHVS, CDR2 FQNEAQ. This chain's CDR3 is CASSGQGLGTEAFF. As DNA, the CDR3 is TGTGCCAGCAGCGGACAGGGCTTGGGCACTGAAGCTTTCTTT.

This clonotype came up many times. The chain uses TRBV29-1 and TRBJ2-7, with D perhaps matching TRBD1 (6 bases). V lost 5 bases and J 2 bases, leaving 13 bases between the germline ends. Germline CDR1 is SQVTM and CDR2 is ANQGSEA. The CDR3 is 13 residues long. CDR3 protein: CSVRGHRTYEQYF. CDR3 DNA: TGCAGCGTTCGGGGACACCGGACCTACGAGCAGTACTTC.

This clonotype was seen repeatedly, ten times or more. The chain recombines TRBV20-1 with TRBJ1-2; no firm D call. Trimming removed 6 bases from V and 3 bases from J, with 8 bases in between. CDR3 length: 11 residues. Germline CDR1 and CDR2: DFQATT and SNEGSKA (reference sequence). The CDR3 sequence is CSAPKDYGYTF. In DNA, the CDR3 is TGCAGTGCCCCGAAGGACTATGGCTACACCTTC.

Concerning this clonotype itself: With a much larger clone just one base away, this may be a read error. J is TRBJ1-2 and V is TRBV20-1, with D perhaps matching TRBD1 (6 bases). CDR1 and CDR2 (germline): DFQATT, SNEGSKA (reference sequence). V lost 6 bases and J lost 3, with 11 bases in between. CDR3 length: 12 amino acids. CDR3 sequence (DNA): TGCAGTGCCGTGGAGGGGGACTATGGCTACACCTTC. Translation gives CSAVEGDYGYTF.

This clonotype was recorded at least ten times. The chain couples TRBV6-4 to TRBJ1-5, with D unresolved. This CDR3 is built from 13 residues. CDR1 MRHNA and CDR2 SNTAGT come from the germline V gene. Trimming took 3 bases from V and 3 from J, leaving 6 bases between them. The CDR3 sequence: CASSEADNQPQHF. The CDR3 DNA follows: TGTGCCAGCAGTGAGGCAGACAATCAGCCCCAGCATTTT.

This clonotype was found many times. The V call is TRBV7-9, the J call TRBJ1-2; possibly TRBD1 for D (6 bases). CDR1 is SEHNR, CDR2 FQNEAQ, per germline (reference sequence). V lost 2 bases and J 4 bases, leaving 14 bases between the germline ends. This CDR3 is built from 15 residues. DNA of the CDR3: TGTGCCAGCAGCTTATCCACAGGGATTAGCTATGGCTACACCTTC. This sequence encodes CASSLSTGISYGYTF.

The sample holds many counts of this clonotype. The CDR3 DNA reads as TGTGCCAGTAGTGCTCTCTCGGTTGGACTAGCGGAAGAGACCCAGTACTTC. Residues: CASSALSVGLAEETQYF. The chain uses TRBV19 and TRBJ2-5, with 10 bases identical to TRBD2. The CDR3 is 17 residues long. Looked up from germline, CDR1 is LNHDA and CDR2 is SQIVND (reference sequence). V shed 5 bases, J shed 3 bases, and the junction held 12 bases outside the gene matches.

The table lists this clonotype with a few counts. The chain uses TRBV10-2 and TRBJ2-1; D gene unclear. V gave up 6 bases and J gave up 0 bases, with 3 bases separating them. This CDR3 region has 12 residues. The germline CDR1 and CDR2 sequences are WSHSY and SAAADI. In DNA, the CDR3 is TGCGCCAGCAGGAGCTCCTACAATGAGCAGTTCTTC. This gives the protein CASRSSYNEQFF.

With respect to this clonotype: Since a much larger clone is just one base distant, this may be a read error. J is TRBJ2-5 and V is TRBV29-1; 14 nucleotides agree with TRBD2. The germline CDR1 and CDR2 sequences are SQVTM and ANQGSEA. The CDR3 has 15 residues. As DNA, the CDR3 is TGCAGCGTGGCAACGACTAGCGGGGGGGATGAGACCCGGTACTTC. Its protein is CSVATTSGGDETRYF.

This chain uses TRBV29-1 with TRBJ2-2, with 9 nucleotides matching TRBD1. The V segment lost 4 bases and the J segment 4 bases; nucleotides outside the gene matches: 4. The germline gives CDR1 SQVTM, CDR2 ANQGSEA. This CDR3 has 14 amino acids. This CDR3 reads CSVVGTGLTGELFF. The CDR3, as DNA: TGCAGCGTTGTGGGGACAGGGCTCACCGGGGAGCTGTTTTTT.

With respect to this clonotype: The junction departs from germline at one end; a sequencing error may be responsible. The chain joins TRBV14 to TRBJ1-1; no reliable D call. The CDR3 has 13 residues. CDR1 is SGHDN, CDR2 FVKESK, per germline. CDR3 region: CASSVSMNTGAFF. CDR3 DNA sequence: TGTGCCAGCAGCGTTTCTATGAACACTGGAGCTTTCTTT.

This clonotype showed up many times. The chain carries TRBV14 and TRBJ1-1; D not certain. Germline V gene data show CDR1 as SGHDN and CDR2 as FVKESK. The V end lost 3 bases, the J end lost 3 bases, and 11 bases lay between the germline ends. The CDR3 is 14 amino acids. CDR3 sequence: CASSHMGRHTEAFF. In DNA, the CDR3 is TGTGCCAGCAGCCATATGGGCAGACACACTGAAGCTTTCTTT. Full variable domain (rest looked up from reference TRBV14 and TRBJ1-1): EAGVTQFPSHSVIEKGQTVTLRCDPISGHDNLYWYRRVMGKEIKFLLHFVKESKQDESGMPNNRFLAERTGGTYSTLKVQPAELEDSGVYFCASSHMGRHTEAFFGQGTRLTVV.

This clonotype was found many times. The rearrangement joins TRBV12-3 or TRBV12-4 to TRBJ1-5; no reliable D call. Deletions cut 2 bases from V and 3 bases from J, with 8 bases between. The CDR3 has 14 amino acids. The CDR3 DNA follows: TGTGCCAGCAGTTTACCCGGGGACAATCAGCCCCAGCATTTT. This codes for CASSLPGDNQPQHF.

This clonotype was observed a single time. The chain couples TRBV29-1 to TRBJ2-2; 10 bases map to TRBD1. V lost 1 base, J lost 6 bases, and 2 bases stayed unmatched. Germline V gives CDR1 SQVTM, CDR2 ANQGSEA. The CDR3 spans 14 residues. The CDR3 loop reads CSVEVGQGAGELFF. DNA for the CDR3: TGCAGCGTTGAAGTTGGACAGGGGGCCGGGGAGCTGTTTTTT.

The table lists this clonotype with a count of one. CDR3 sequence: CASSDLRTYYGYTF. CDR3 DNA sequence: TGTGCCAGCAGTGACTTGAGGACCTACTATGGCTACACCTTC. The chain carries TRBV25-1 and TRBJ1-2; D remains ambiguous. The CDR3 totals 14 residues. Between the trimmed V and J ends, which lost 3 bases and 3 bases, there was a span of 11 bases. Looked up from germline, CDR1 is MGHDK and CDR2 is SYGVNS.

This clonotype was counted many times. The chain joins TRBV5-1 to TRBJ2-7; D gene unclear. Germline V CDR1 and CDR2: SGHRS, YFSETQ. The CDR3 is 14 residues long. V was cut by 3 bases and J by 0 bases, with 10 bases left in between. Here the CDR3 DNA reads TGCGCCAGCAGCTCACAGCCAACCTCCTACGAGCAGTACTTC. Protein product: CASSSQPTSYEQYF.

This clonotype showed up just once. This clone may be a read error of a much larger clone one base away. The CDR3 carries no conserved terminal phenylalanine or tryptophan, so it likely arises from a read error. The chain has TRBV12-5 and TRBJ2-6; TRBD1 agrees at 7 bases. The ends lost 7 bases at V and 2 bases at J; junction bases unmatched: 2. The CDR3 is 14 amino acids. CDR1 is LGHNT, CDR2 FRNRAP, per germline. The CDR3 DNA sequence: TGTGCTAGTGCCGACAGGGCTGGGGCCAACGTCCTGACTTCC. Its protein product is CASADRAGANVLTS.

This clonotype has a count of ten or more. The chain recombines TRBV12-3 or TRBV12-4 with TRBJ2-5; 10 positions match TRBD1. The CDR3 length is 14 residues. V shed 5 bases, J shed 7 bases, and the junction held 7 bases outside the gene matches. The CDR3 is CASSPDRGLGTQYF. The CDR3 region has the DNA TGTGCCAGCAGTCCAGACAGGGGGCTCGGGACCCAGTACTTC.

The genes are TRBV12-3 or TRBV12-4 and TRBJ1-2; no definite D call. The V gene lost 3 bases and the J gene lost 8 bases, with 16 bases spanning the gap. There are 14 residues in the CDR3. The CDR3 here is CASSFGTFKWGYTF. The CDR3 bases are TGTGCCAGCAGTTTTGGTACATTTAAATGGGGCTACACCTTC.

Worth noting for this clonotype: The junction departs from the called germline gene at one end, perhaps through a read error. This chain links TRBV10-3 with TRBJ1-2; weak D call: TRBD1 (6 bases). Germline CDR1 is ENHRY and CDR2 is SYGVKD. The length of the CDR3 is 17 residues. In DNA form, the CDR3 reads TGTGCCAGCAGTTTAACGGCTCGCTTCACAGGGAGGGAGGGCTACACCTTC. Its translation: CASSLTARFTGREGYTF.

The CDR3 region is CSSRGTTYGYTF. CDR3 DNA sequence: TGCAGCAGTAGGGGAACCACGTATGGCTACACCTTC. This chain uses TRBV29-1 with TRBJ1-2, with TRBD1 as a possible D gene (5 bases). The V gene's germline CDR1 is SQVTM and CDR2 ANQGSEA. V lost 8 bases and J 5 bases, leaving 15 bases between the germline ends. CDR3 length equals 12 residues. The full variable domain, rest sourced from reference TRBV29-1 and TRBJ1-2, is SAVISQKPSRDICQRGTSLTIQCQVDSQVTMMFWYRQQPGQSLTLIATANQGSEATYESGFVIDKFPISRPNLTFSTLTVSNMSPEDSSIYLCSSRGTTYGYTFGSGTRLTVV.